These T cell receptor beta chains were read from a single sample in a study of blood T cell repertoires in COVID-19. The repertoire was sequenced with immunoSEQ multiplex PCR; TCRdb's copy has only in-frame clones and lacks some. The sample shows some 260,000 clones, 80% to 90% of them seen only once. Material: peripheral blood. These receptors all come from a woman in her 70s with COVID-19, enrolled during active disease. CDR3s include the opening cysteine and the closing phenylalanine or tryptophan. D genes are given only for firm matches. Clone size is shown for a subset of rows, as once, few, many or a class of expanded clone.

.	TRBV6-4	TRBD1	TRBJ2-5	CASSGTGGETQYF	TGTGCCAGCAGCGGAACAGGGGGGGAGACCCAGTACTTC
.	TRBV5-6	.	TRBJ1-2	CASSLEDSPSTNYGYTF	TGTGCCAGCAGCTTGGAGGACAGCCCTAGCACTAACTATGGCTACACCTTC
.	TRBV5-4	TRBD2	TRBJ2-1	CASSGGTSRFNEQFF	TGTGCCAGCAGCGGCGGGACTAGCAGGTTCAATGAGCAGTTCTTC
.	TRBV28	TRBD1	TRBJ1-5	CASSTYRQGMDGQPQHF	TGTGCCAGCAGTACCTACCGACAGGGGATGGATGGGCAGCCCCAGCATTTT
.	TRBV19	.	TRBJ2-7	CASNPQGSSYEQYF	TGTGCCAGTAACCCCCAGGGAAGCTCCTACGAGCAGTACTTC
.	TRBV2	TRBD1	TRBJ1-5	CASSGDRGIQPQHF	TGTGCCAGCAGTGGGGACAGGGGGATTCAGCCCCAGCATTTT
.	TRBV7-8	TRBD1	TRBJ2-5	CASSRQGVEETQYF	TGTGCCAGCAGCCGACAGGGGGTCGAGGAGACCCAGTACTTC
.	TRBV14	TRBD2	TRBJ2-7	CASSQGGTSVSYEQYF	TGTGCCAGCAGCCAAGGAGGGACTAGCGTATCCTACGAGCAGTACTTC
.	TRBV5-4	.	TRBJ2-1	CASSLLSNYNEQFF	TGTGCCAGCAGCTTGCTATCGAATTACAATGAGCAGTTCTTC
.	TRBV7-8	.	TRBJ1-1	CASSLVAGLNTEAFF	TGTGCCAGCAGCTTAGTAGCAGGGCTCAACACTGAAGCTTTCTTT
.	TRBV5-6	TRBD1	TRBJ2-2	CASSYGQGVSTGELFF	TGTGCCAGCAGCTACGGACAGGGGGTCAGCACCGGGGAGCTGTTTTTT
.	TRBV5-1	TRBD1	TRBJ1-2	CASSTDRGQGYGYTF	TGCGCCAGCAGCACCGACAGGGGGCAAGGCTATGGCTACACCTTC
.	TRBV10-3	.	TRBJ2-7	CAISDRQENSYEQYF	TGTGCCATCAGTGACAGACAGGAGAACTCCTACGAGCAGTACTTC
.	TRBV28	.	TRBJ1-2	CASRKQGFDYGYTF	TGTGCCAGCAGGAAACAGGGTTTCGACTATGGCTACACCTTC
.	TRBV5-1	TRBD2	TRBJ2-2	CASLEGAGEYTGELFF	TGCGCCAGCCTCGAGGGAGCGGGAGAGTACACCGGGGAGCTGTTTTTT
.	TRBV19	.	TRBJ1-2	CASSIPGTRGYGYTF	TGTGCCAGTAGTATCCCCGGGACTCGGGGCTATGGCTACACCTTC
.	TRBV19	TRBD1	TRBJ1-5	CASQRNPQGASMSNQPQHF	TGTGCCAGCCAGCGAAACCCCCAGGGGGCTAGTATGAGCAATCAGCCCCAGCATTTT
.	TRBV11-3	TRBD2	TRBJ2-3	CASSLASGRAIGTDTQYF	TGTGCCAGCAGCTTAGCCAGCGGGAGGGCCATTGGCACAGATACGCAGTATTTT
.	TRBV30	TRBD1	TRBJ1-5	CAWSVGTEENQPQHF	TGTGCCTGGAGTGTAGGGACAGAAGAAAATCAGCCCCAGCATTTT
.	TRBV5-1	TRBD1	TRBJ2-1	CASSGGQGVDEQFF	TGCGCCAGCAGCGGGGGACAGGGTGTCGATGAGCAGTTCTTC
.	TRBV5-1	TRBD1	TRBJ2-2	CASSPRTGSNTGELFF	TGCGCCAGCAGCCCCCGGACAGGGTCGAACACCGGGGAGCTGTTTTTT
.	TRBV18	TRBD1	TRBJ2-7	CASSPPGQGGEQYF	TGTGCCAGCTCACCACCGGGACAGGGGGGGGAGCAGTACTTC
.	TRBV2	.	TRBJ1-3	CASRRTGSSGNTIYF	TGTGCCAGCAGGCGAACAGGGAGCTCTGGAAACACCATATATTTT
.	TRBV4-3	TRBD1	TRBJ2-1	CASSQVFGTGLYNEQFF	TGCGCCAGCAGCCAAGTTTTTGGGACAGGGCTTTACAATGAGCAGTTCTTC
once	TRBV13	TRBD2	TRBJ2-7	CASSAGVPYEQYF	TGTGCCAGCAGTGCGGGAGTCCCCTACGAGCAGTACTTC
once	TRBV6-5	.	TRBJ1-3	CASSQGSSGNTIYF	TGTGCCTCGTCACAGGGCAGCTCTGGAAACACCATATATTTT
.	TRBV11-3	.	TRBJ1-6	CASSGTSSYNSPLHF	TGTGCCAGCAGCGGCACTAGCTCCTATAATTCACCCCTCCACTTT
.	TRBV11-2	.	TRBJ1-3	CASSRLGGAGGNTIYF	TGTGCCAGCAGCCGGCTGGGGGGGGCAGGTGGAAACACCATATATTTT
.	TRBV5-1	TRBD1	TRBJ1-1	CASSEGWGQGIEAFF	TGCGCCAGCAGCGAAGGTTGGGGACAGGGGATTGAAGCTTTCTTT
few	TRBV27	.	TRBJ2-2	CASSINRVPGELFF	TGTGCCAGCAGTATTAACAGGGTTCCCGGGGAGCTGTTTTTT
.	TRBV6-5	.	TRBJ1-1	CASSYSRRGDTEAFF	TGTGCCAGCAGTTACTCGCGACGGGGGGACACTGAAGCTTTCTTT
many	TRBV7-2	TRBD2	TRBJ2-3	CASRRTSGTSTDTQYF	TGTGCCAGCAGACGGACTAGCGGGACGAGCACAGATACGCAGTATTTT
few	TRBV14	.	TRBJ1-1	CASSQGVGRDGAFF	TGTGCCAGCAGCCAAGGAGTGGGCAGGGATGGAGCTTTCTTT
.	TRBV28	.	TRBJ1-1	CATTTGGLYTEAFF	TGTGCCACCACGACCGGGGGGCTCTACACTGAAGCTTTCTTT
.	TRBV4-3	TRBD2	TRBJ2-1	CASSQDTRGGNEQFF	TGCGCCAGCAGCCAAGATACTCGCGGGGGCAATGAGCAGTTCTTC
.	TRBV11-2	TRBD1	TRBJ1-3	CASSSQGGPGNTIYF	TGTGCCAGCAGCTCGCAGGGGGGACCTGGAAACACCATATATTTT
.	TRBV7-3	TRBD1	TRBJ1-2	CASSLTDGTGRYTF	TGTGCCAGCAGCTTAACTGATGGGACAGGGCGCTACACCTTC
.	TRBV27	.	TRBJ1-1	CASSRPGAEAFF	TGTGCCAGCAGCCGCCCAGGGGCTGAAGCTTTCTTT
.	TRBV3-1/TRBV3-2	.	TRBJ2-1	CASSQARSGGLWDEQFF	TGTGCCAGCAGCCAAGCCCGGAGCGGCGGCCTATGGGATGAGCAGTTCTTC
.	TRBV29-1	TRBD2	TRBJ2-7	CSVEMVAGVHEIGEQYF	TGCAGCGTTGAAATGGTAGCGGGAGTTCACGAGATCGGCGAGCAGTACTTC
.	TRBV10-3	TRBD2	TRBJ2-1	CAIRRGSGDYNEQFF	TGTGCCATCAGGAGGGGTAGCGGGGACTACAATGAGCAGTTCTTC
.	TRBV6-1	.	TRBJ2-7	CASIETSTDEQYF	TGTGCCAGCATTGAAACTAGCACCGACGAGCAGTACTTC
.	TRBV30	TRBD2	TRBJ2-2	CAWSRTSGSVANTGELFF	TGTGCCTGGAGTCGTACTAGCGGGAGCGTTGCGAACACCGGGGAGCTGTTTTTT
.	TRBV3-1/TRBV3-2	.	TRBJ2-7	CASSQGTREQYF	TGTGCCAGCAGCCAAGGGACACGGGAGCAGTACTTC
.	TRBV5-1	.	TRBJ2-2	CASSSSDSILAGELFF	TGCGCCAGCAGCTCCTCAGACTCTATCTTGGCCGGGGAGCTGTTTTTT
.	TRBV3-1/TRBV3-2	.	TRBJ2-5	CASGQGLSTQYF	TGTGCCAGCGGGCAGGGGTTATCGACCCAGTACTTC
.	TRBV7-2	TRBD1	TRBJ2-7	CASSLAWTGDSSYEQYF	TGTGCCAGCAGCTTAGCTTGGACAGGGGATAGCTCCTACGAGCAGTACTTC
.	TRBV19	.	TRBJ1-1	CASSPRTRGGGTEAFF	TGTGCCAGTAGTCCAAGGACCCGGGGCGGGGGGACTGAAGCTTTCTTT
.	TRBV28	.	TRBJ2-7	CASSLSGERSYEQYF	TGTGCCAGCAGTCTCTCAGGGGAGAGGAGCTACGAGCAGTACTTC
.	TRBV4-2	TRBD2	TRBJ2-3	CASSPRLAGVGDTQYF	TGTGCCAGCAGCCCTCGACTAGCGGGAGTCGGAGATACGCAGTATTTT
.	TRBV20-1	TRBD2	TRBJ2-1	CSARTSDEQFF	TGCAGTGCTAGGACTAGCGATGAGCAGTTCTTC
.	TRBV30	TRBD1	TRBJ2-5	CAWRVGTGRGETQYF	TGTGCCTGGAGGGTTGGGACAGGGAGGGGAGAGACCCAGTACTTC
.	TRBV9	.	TRBJ2-1	CASSPNGSPYNEQFF	TGTGCCAGCAGCCCAAACGGGAGTCCCTACAATGAGCAGTTCTTC